The present T cell receptor beta chain was sequenced within a study of blood T cells in healthy people across ages. About the study: Every two T cells gave about one barcoded beta molecule via template switching.

To note about this clonotype: The antigen is undetermined.

Next came a second PCR, run for 7 to 11 cycles, which used a sample-barcoded 5' primer along with a J-beta primer mix. TCRdb reprocessed the 5' RACE reads with MiXCR, giving one entry per CDR3 protein. The data contain 1.5 million to 2 million distinct CDR3 sequences, roughly 27% of them singletons. Study-wide results and caveats: Strong correlation existed between TCR beta diversity and naive T cell percentage.

Germline V lookup: CDR1 MNHNY, CDR2 SVGAGI (reference sequence). Between the trimmed V and J ends, which lost 7 bases and 8 bases, there was a span of 20 bases. The CDR3 loop spans 14 amino acids. The chain employs TRBV6-6 and TRBJ1-2, with D possibly TRBD1 on 5 matching bases. This clonotype was sampled from a woman aged 30 to 39 in good health. Material for sequencing was blood. The CDR3 sequence: CASTLGDPAGGYTF. CDR3 nucleotides: TGTGCCAGCACTCTAGGGGATCCGGCGGGAGGCTACACCTTC.